This is a list of T cell receptor beta chains from one sample in a study of blood T cells in healthy people across ages. TCRdb processed the 5' RACE reads anew with MiXCR; each CDR3 protein has one entry. Altogether 1.5 million to 2 million distinct CDR3 sequences are present, about 50% being singletons, with the ten largest covering 2% to 2.5%. Material for sequencing was blood. These TCRs come from a middle-aged woman in good health. CDR3s include the opening cysteine and the closing phenylalanine or tryptophan. Fields, in order: J gene, D gene, V gene, clone size, CDR3 protein, CDR3 DNA. D genes are given only for firm matches. Clone sizes are given selectively: once, few, many, or a class where the clone is expanded.

j_call: TRBJ2-1
d_call: TRBD1
v_call: TRBV5-1
clone_size: NA
cdr3_aa: CASSLTGVVPNEQFF
cdr3_nt: TGCGCCAGCAGCTTGACAGGGGTGGTTCCCAATGAGCAGTTCTTC

j_call: TRBJ2-1
d_call: NA
v_call: TRBV4-2
clone_size: NA
cdr3_aa: CASSQGIGPYNEQFF
cdr3_nt: TGTGCCAGCAGCCAAGGGATAGGCCCCTACAATGAGCAGTTCTTC

j_call: TRBJ2-7
d_call: TRBD1
v_call: TRBV20-1
clone_size: few
cdr3_aa: CSASDRGDYEQYF
cdr3_nt: TGCAGTGCTTCGGACAGGGGAGACTACGAGCAGTACTTC

j_call: TRBJ2-1
d_call: TRBD2
v_call: TRBV20-1
clone_size: NA
cdr3_aa: CSAGLAGGYNEQFF
cdr3_nt: TGCAGTGCGGGACTAGCGGGGGGCTACAATGAGCAGTTCTTC

j_call: TRBJ2-5
d_call: TRBD2
v_call: TRBV10-2
clone_size: NA
cdr3_aa: CASSGFGTSDKETQYF
cdr3_nt: TGCGCCAGCAGTGGTTTCGGGACTAGCGATAAAGAGACCCAGTACTTC

j_call: TRBJ2-7
d_call: NA
v_call: TRBV6-6
clone_size: few
cdr3_aa: CASREGSHGGEQYF
cdr3_nt: TGTGCCAGCAGGGAAGGGTCCCATGGAGGCGAGCAGTACTTC

j_call: TRBJ2-1
d_call: TRBD2
v_call: TRBV10-3
clone_size: NA
cdr3_aa: CAISGRDPSSYNEQFF
cdr3_nt: TGTGCCATCAGCGGGAGGGATCCCAGCTCCTACAATGAGCAGTTCTTC

j_call: TRBJ1-1
d_call: NA
v_call: TRBV10-2
clone_size: once
cdr3_aa: CASSEQGGSIEAFF
cdr3_nt: TGCGCCAGCAGCGAACAGGGTGGGAGCATTGAAGCTTTCTTT

j_call: TRBJ2-6
d_call: NA
v_call: TRBV24-1
clone_size: NA
cdr3_aa: CATGYRVAGANVLTF
cdr3_nt: TGTGCCACCGGGTACAGGGTAGCTGGGGCCAACGTCCTGACTTTC

j_call: TRBJ1-1
d_call: NA
v_call: TRBV5-1
clone_size: NA
cdr3_aa: CASSVDVWNTEAFF
cdr3_nt: TGCGCCAGCAGCGTCGATGTCTGGAACACTGAAGCTTTCTTT

j_call: TRBJ1-1
d_call: NA
v_call: TRBV6-5
clone_size: NA
cdr3_aa: CASSSLQGMNTEAFF
cdr3_nt: TGTGCCAGCAGTTCCCTTCAGGGGATGAACACTGAAGCTTTCTTT